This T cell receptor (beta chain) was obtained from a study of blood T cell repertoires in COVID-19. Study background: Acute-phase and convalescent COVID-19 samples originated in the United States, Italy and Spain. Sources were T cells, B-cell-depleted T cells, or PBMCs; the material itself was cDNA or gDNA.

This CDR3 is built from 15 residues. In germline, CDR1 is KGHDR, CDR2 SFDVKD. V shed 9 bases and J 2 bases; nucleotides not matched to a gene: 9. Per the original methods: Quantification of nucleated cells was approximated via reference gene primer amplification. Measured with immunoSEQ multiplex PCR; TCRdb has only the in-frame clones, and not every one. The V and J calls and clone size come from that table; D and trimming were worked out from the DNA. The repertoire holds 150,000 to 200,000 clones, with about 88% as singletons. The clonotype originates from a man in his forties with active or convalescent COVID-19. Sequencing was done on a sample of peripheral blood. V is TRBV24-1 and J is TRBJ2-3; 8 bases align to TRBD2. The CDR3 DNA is TGTGCCACCCCACCCCAGCGGGAGATCACAGATACGCAGTATTTT. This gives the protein CATPPQREITDTQYF.